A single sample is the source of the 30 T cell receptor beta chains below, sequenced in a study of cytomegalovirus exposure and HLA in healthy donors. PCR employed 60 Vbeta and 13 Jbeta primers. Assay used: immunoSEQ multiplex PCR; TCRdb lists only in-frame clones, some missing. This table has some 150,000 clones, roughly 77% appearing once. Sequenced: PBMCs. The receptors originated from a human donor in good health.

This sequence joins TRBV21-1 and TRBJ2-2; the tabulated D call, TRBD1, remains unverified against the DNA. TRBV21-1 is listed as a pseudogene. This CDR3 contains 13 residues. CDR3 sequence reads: CASQRIQVGELFF. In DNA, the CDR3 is TGTGCCAGCCAGCGAATACAGGTCGGGGAGCTGTTTTTT.

The CDR3 reads CASRPSAGIEAFF. The CDR3 DNA reads as TGTGCCAGCAGGCCGAGCGCGGGGATTGAAGCTTTCTTT. The rearrangement links TRBV6-1 to TRBJ1-1; D is unresolved. The CDR3 extends over 13 amino acids. V was pared by 6 bases and J by 7 bases, with 15 bases between. Germline V lookup: CDR1 MNHNS, CDR2 SASEGT.

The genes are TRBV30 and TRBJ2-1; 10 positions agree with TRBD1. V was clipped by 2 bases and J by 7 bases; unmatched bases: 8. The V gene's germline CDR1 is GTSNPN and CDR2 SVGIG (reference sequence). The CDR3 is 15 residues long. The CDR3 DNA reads TGTGCCTGGAGTCCACCTTGGGACAGGGGTAATGAGCAGTTCTTC. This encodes CAWSPPWDRGNEQFF.

The CDR3 is CASGSSGSYEQYF. Here the CDR3 DNA reads TGTGCCAGCGGGTCTAGCGGTTCCTACGAGCAGTACTTC. The chain has TRBV27 and TRBJ2-7, with TRBD2 matching over 7 bases. The V gene's germline CDR1 is MNHEY and CDR2 SMNVEV (reference sequence). Germline trimming cut 8 bases from V and 1 base from J; bases unmatched to any gene: 5. The CDR3 consists of 13 residues.

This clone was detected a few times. CDR3 region: CASSHYGDYEQYF. The CDR3 DNA follows: TGTGCCAGCAGCCATTACGGAGACTACGAGCAGTACTTC. This chain links TRBV7-8 with TRBJ2-5; no firm D call. The J call may not be correct, given that the DNA end is closer to TRBJ2-7. The CDR3 has 13 amino acids. CDR1 and CDR2 from the germline V gene are SGHVS and FQNEAQ.

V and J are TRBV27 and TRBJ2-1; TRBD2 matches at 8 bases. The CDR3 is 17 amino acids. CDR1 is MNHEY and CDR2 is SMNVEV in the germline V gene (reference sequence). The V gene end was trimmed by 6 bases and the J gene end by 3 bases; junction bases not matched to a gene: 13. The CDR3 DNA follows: TGTGCCAGCAGCTCCAGGGGCCCCGGGACTAGCTACAATGAGCAGTTCTTC. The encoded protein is CASSSRGPGTSYNEQFF.

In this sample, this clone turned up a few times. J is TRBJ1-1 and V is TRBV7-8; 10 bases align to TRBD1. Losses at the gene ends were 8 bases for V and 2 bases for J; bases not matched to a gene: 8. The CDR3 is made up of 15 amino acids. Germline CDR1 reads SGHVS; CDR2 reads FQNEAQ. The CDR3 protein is CASQPGTGVNTEAFF. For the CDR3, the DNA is TGTGCCAGCCAACCCGGGACAGGGGTTAACACTGAAGCTTTCTTT.

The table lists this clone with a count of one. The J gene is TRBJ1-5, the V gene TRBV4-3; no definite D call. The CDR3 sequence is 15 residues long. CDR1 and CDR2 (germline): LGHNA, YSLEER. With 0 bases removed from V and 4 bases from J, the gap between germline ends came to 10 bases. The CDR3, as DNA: TGCGCCAGCAGCCAAGATACAACCAAAAATCAGCCCCAGCATTTT. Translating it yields CASSQDTTKNQPQHF.

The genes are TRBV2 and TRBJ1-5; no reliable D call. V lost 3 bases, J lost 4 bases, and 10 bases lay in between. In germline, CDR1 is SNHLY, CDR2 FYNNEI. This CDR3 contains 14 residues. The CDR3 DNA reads TGTGCCAGCAGTGACCCCCAGGCTAATCAGCCCCAGCATTTT. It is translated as CASSDPQANQPQHF.

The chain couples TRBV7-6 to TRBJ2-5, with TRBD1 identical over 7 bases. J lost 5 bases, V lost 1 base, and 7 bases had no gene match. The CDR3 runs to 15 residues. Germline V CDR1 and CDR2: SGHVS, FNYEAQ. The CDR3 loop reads CASSLGGQRLETQYF. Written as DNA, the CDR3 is TGTGCCAGCAGCTTAGGGGGACAGCGGCTGGAGACCCAGTACTTC. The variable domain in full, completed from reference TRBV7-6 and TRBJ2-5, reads GAGVSQSPRYKVTKRGQDVALRCDPISGHVSLYWYRQALGQGPEFLTYFNYEAQQDKSGLPNDRFSAERPEGSISTLTIQRTEQRDSAMYRCASSLGGQRLETQYFGPGTRLLVL.

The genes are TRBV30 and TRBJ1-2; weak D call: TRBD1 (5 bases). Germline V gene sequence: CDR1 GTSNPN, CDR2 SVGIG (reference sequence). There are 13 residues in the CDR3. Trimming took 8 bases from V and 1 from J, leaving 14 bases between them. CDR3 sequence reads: CAGTSTVNYGYTF. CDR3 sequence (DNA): TGTGCCGGAACCTCGACAGTTAACTATGGCTACACCTTC.

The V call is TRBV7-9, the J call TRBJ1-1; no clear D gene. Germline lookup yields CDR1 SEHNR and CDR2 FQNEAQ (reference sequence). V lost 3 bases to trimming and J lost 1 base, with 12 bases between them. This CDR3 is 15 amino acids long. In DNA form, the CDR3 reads TGTGCCAGCAGCTTTTCTCTTTCCGGGAACACTGAAGCTTTCTTT. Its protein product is CASSFSLSGNTEAFF.

The CDR3 spells CASSRQGPQSRETQYF. The CDR3 region has the DNA TGTGCCAGTAGTAGACAGGGGCCCCAATCCCGAGAGACCCAGTACTTC. The J gene is TRBJ2-5, the V gene TRBV19; 8 nucleotides match TRBD1. The CDR3 length is 16 residues. Germline CDR1 reads LNHDA; CDR2 reads SQIVND (reference sequence). The junction had 11 bases not matched to a gene; V was cut back by 4 bases and J by 4 bases. Full variable domain (missing parts from reference TRBV19 and TRBJ2-5): DGGITQSPKYLFRKEGQNVTLSCEQNLNHDAMYWYRQDPGQGLRLIYYSQIVNDFQKGDIAEGYSVSREKKESFPLTVTSAQKNPTAFYLCASSRQGPQSRETQYFGPGTRLLVL.

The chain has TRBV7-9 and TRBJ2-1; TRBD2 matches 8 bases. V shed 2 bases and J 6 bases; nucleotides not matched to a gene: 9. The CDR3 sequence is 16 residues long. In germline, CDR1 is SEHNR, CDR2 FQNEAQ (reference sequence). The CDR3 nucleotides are TGTGCCAGCAGCTTACAGGTAGCGGGGTCGGGCAATGAGCAGTTCTTC. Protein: CASSLQVAGSGNEQFF.

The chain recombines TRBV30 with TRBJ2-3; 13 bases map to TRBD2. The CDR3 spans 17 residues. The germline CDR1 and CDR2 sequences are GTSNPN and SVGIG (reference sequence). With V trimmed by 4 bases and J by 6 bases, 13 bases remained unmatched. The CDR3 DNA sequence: TGTGCCTGGAACCCGGGGACTAGCGGGGTCATTAGGGATACGCAGTATTTT. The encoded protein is CAWNPGTSGVIRDTQYF. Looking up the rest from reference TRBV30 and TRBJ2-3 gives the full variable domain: SQTIHQWPATLVQPVGSPLSLECTVEGTSNPNLYWYRQAAGRGLQLLFYSVGIGQISSEVPQNLSASRPQDRQFILSSKKLLLSDSGFYLCAWNPGTSGVIRDTQYFGPGTRLTVL.

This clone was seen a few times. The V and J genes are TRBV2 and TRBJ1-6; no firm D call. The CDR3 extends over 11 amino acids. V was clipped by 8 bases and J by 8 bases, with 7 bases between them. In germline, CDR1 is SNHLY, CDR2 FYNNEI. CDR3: CASYVDSPLHF. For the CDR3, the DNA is TGTGCCAGCTACGTAGATTCACCCCTCCACTTT.

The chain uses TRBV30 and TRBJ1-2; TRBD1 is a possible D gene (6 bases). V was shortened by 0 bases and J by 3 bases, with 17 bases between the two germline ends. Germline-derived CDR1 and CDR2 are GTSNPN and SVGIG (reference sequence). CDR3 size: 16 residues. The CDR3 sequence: CAWSVLRREGDYGYTF. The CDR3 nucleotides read TGTGCCTGGAGTGTATTAAGGAGGGAGGGGGACTATGGCTACACCTTC.

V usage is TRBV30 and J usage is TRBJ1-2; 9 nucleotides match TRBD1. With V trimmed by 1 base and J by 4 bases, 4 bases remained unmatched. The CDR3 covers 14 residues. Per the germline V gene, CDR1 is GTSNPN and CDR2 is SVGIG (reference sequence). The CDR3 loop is CAWSADRGSYGYTF. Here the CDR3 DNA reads TGTGCCTGGAGTGCCGACAGGGGGTCCTATGGCTACACCTTC.

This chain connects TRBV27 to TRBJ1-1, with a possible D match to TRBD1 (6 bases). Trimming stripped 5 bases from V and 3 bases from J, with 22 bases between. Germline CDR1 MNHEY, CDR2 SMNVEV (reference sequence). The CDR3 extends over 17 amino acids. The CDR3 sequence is CASSPEGGPGGYTEAFF. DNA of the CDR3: TGTGCCAGCAGTCCCGAAGGGGGACCGGGCGGTTACACTGAAGCTTTCTTT.

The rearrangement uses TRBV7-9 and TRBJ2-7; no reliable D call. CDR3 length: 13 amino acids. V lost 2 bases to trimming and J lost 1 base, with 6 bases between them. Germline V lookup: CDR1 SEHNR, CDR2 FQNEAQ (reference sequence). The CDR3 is CASSLTPSYEQYF. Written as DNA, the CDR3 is TGTGCCAGCAGCTTAACACCGTCCTACGAGCAGTACTTC. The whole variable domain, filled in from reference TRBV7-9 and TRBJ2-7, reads DTGVSQNPRHKITKRGQNVTFRCDPISEHNRLYWYRQTLGQGPEFLTYFQNEAQLEKSRLLSDRFSAERPKGSFSTLEIQRTEQGDSAMYLCASSLTPSYEQYFGPGTRLTVT.

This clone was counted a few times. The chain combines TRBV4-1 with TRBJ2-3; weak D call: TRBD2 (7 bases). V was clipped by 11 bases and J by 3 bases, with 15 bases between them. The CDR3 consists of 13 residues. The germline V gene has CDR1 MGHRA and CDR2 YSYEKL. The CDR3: CASRGALTDTQYF. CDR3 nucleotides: TGCGCCTCTCGGGGGGCCCTAACAGATACGCAGTATTTT.

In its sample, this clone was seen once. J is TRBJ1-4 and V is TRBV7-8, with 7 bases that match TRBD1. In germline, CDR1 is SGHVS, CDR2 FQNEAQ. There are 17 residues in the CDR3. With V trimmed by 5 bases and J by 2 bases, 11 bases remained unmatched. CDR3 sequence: CASSQRSRGSTNEKLFF. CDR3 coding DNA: TGTGCCAGCAGCCAAAGAAGCAGGGGGAGTACTAATGAAAAACTGTTTTTT.

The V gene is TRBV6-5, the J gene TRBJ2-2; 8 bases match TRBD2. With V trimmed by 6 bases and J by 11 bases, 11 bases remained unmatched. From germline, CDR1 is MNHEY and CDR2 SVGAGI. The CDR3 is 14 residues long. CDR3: CASSLTPRGGELFF. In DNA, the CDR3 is TGTGCCAGCAGCTTAACTCCCCGGGGGGGTGAGCTGTTTTTT.

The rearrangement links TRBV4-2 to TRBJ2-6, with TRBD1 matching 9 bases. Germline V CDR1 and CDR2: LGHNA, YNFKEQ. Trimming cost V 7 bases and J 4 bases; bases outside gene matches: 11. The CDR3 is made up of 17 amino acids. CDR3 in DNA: TGTGCCAGCAAGGGGGACAGGGCCCAAGAGGGGGCCAACGTCCTGACTTTC. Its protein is CASKGDRAQEGANVLTF.

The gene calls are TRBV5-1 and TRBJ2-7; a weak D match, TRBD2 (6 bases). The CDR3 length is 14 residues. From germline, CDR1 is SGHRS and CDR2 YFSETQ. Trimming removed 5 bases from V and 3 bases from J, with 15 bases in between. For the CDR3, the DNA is TGCGCCAGCAGTTCCTCGGGACTTGTCTACGAGCAGTACTTC. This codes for CASSSSGLVYEQYF.

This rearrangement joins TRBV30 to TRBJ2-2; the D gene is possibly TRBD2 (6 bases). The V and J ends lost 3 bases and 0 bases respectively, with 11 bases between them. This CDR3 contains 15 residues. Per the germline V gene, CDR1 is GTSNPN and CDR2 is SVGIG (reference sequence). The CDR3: CAWRQGLTNTGELFF. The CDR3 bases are TGTGCCTGGAGGCAGGGACTCACGAACACCGGGGAGCTGTTTTTT.

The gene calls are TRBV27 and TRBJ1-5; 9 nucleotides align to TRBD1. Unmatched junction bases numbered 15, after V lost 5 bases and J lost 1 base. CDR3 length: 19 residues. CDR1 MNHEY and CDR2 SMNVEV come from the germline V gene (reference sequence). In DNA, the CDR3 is TGTGCCAGCAGTACGATTACAGGGGGCGTTTTTTTCAGCAATCAGCCCCAGCATTTT. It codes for CASSTITGGVFFSNQPQHF.

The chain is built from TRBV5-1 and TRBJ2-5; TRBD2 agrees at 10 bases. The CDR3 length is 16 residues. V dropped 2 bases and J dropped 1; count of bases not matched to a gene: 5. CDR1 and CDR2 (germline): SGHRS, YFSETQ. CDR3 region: CASSFGLADAQETQYF. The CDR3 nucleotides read TGCGCCAGCAGCTTCGGACTAGCGGACGCCCAAGAGACCCAGTACTTC.

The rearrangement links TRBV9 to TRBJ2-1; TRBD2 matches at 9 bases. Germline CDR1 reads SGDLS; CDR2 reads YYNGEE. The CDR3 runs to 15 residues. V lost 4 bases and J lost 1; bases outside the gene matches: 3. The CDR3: CASSRAGGSYNEQFF. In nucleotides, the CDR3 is TGTGCCAGCAGCAGAGCGGGAGGATCCTACAATGAGCAGTTCTTC.

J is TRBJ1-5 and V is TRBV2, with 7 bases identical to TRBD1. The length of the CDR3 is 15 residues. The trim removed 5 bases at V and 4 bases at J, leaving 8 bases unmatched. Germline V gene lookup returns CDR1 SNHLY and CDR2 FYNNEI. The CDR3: CASSIRQGGNQPQHF. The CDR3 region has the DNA TGTGCCAGCAGTATCCGACAGGGTGGAAATCAGCCCCAGCATTTT. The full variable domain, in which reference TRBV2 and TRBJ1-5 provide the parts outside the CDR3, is EPEVTQTPSHQVTQMGQEVILRCVPISNHLYFYWYRQILGQKVEFLVSFYNNEISEKSEIFDDQFSVERPDGSNFTLKIRSTKLEDSAMYFCASSIRQGGNQPQHFGDGTRLSIL.